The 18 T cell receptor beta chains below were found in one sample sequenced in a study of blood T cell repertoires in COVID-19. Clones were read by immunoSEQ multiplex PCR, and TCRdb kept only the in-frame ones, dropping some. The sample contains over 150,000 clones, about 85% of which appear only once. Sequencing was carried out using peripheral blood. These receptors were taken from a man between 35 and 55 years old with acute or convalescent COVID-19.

The CDR3 sequence is CASSLGSGALYEQYF. The CDR3 DNA reads TGTGCCAGCAGCTTAGGTTCAGGGGCCCTATACGAGCAGTACTTC. The chain combines TRBV7-8 with TRBJ2-7; D perhaps matches TRBD1 (6 bases). Deletions cut 1 base from V and 4 bases from J, with 14 bases between. CDR1 and CDR2 from the germline V gene are SGHVS and FQNEAQ. There are 15 residues in the CDR3.

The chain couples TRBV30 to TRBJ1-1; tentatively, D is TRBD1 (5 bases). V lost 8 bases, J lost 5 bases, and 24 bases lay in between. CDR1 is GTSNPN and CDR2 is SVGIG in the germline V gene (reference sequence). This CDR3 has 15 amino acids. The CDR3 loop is CALDGREGGGTEAFF. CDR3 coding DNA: TGTGCCCTGGATGGTCGCGAGGGCGGGGGGACTGAAGCTTTCTTT. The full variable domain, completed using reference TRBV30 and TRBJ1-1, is SQTIHQWPATLVQPVGSPLSLECTVEGTSNPNLYWYRQAAGRGLQLLFYSVGIGQISSEVPQNLSASRPQDRQFILSSKKLLLSDSGFYLCALDGREGGGTEAFFGQGTRLTVV.

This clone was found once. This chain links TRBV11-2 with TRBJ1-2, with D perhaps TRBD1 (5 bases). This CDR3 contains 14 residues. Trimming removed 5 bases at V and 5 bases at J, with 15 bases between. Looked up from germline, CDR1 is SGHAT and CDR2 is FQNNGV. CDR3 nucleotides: TGTGCCAGCAGCCTCGGGGGGGGTTGGTATGGCTACACCTTC. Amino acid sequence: CASSLGGGWYGYTF.

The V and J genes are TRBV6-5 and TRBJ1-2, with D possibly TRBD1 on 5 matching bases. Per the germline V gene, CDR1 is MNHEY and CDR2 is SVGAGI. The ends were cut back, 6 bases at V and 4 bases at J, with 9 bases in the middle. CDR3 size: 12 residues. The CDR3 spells CASSPGPYGYTF. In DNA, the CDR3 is TGTGCCAGCAGCCCAGGGCCCTATGGCTACACCTTC.

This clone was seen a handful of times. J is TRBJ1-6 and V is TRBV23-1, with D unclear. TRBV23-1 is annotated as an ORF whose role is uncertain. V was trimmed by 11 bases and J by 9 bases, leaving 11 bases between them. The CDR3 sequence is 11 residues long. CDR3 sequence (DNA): TGCGCCCTCCGGGGAGGTTCACCCCTCCACTTT. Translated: CALRGGSPLHF.

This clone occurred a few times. As DNA, the CDR3 is TGTGCCAGCACCCTGACAGGGCTCCATAATTCACCCCTCCACTTT. Its protein is CASTLTGLHNSPLHF. The chain combines TRBV9 with TRBJ1-6, with 7 bases matching TRBD1. CDR3 length: 15 residues. The J segment lost 5 bases and the V segment lost 6 bases, leaving 8 bases of the junction unmatched. CDR1 SGDLS and CDR2 YYNGEE come from the germline V gene.

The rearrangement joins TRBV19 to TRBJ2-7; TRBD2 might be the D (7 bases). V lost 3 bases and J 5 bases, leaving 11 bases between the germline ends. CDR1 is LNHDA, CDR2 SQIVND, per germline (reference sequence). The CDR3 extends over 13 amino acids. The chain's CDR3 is CASSMGGLDEQYF. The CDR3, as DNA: TGTGCCAGTAGTATGGGGGGGCTGGACGAGCAGTACTTC.

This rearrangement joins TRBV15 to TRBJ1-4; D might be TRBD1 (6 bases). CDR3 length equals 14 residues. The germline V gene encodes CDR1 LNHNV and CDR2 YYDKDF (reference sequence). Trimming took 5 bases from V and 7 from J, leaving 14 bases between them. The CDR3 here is CATSSQGRGEKLFF. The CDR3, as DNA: TGTGCCACCAGCTCACAGGGAAGAGGTGAAAAACTGTTTTTT.

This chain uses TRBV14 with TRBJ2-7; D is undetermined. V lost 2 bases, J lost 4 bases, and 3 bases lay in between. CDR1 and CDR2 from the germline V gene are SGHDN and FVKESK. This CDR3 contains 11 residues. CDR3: CASSQQYEQYF. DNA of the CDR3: TGTGCCAGCAGCCAACAGTACGAGCAGTACTTC.

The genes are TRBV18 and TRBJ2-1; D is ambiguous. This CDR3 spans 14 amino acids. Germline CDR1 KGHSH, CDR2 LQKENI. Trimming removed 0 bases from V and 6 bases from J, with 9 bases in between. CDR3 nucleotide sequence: TGTGCCAGCTCACCACCGTTTCAGGCCAATGAGCAGTTCTTC. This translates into CASSPPFQANEQFF.

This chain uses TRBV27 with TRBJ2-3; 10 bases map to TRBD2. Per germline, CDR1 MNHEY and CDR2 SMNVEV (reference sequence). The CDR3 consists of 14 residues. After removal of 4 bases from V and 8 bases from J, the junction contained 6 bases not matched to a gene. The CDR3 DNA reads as TGTGCCAGCAGTTCCCGGACTAGCGGTGGTACGCAGTATTTT. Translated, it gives CASSSRTSGGTQYF.

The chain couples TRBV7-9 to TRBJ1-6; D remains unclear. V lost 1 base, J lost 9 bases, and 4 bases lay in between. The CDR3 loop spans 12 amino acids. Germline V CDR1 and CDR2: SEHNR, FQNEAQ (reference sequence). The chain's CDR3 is CASSLDSSPLHF. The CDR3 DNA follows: TGTGCCAGCAGCTTAGACAGTTCACCCCTCCACTTT.

This chain's CDR3 is CSVQLAGYYEQYF. The CDR3 region has the DNA TGCAGCGTTCAACTAGCGGGGTACTACGAGCAGTACTTC. The chain is built from TRBV29-1 and TRBJ2-7, with 10 positions matching TRBD2. The length of the CDR3 is 13 residues. V lost 5 bases and J lost 3; bases outside the gene matches: 4. CDR1 is SQVTM, CDR2 ANQGSEA, per germline.

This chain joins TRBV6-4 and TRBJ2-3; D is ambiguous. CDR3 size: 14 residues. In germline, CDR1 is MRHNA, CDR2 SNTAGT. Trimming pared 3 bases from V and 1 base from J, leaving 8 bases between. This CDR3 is CASSELPGTDTQYF. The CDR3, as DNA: TGTGCCAGCAGTGAACTCCCCGGCACAGATACGCAGTATTTT.

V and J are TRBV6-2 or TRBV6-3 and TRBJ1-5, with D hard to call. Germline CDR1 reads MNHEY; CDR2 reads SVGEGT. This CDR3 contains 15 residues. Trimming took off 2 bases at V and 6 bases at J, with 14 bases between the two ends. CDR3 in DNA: TGTGCCAGCAGTTACGTGGCCGACGGGAGTCAGCCCCAGCATTTT. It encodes CASSYVADGSQPQHF.

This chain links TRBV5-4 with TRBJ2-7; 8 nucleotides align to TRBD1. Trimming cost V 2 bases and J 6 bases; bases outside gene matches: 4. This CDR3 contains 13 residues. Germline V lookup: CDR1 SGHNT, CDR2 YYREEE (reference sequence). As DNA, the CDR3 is TGTGCCAGCAGCTTTCAGGGGGCCATCGAGCAGTACTTC. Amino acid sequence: CASSFQGAIEQYF.

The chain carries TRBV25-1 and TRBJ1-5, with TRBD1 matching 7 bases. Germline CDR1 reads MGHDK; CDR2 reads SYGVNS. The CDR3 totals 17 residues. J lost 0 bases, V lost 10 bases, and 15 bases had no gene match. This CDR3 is CAINQPGTVYSNQPQHF. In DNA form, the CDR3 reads TGTGCCATCAACCAACCCGGGACAGTCTATAGCAATCAGCCCCAGCATTTT.

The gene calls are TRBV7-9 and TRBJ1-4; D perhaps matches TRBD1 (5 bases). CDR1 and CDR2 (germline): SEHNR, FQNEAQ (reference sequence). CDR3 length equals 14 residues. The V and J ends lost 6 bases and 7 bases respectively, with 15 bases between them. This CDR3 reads CASRGGATGEKLFF. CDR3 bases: TGTGCCAGCAGGGGTGGGGCAACGGGTGAAAAACTGTTTTTT.